A single sample gave rise to the 2 T cell receptor beta chains below, sequenced in a study of metastatic and nonmetastatic thyroid tumors. Every patient underwent thyroid surgery untreated. TCRdb re-processed the PCR reads through MiXCR. The sample shows 22,000 or so clones, about 40% of them seen only once. Sequencing used blood. The receptors come from a male donor with papillary thyroid cancer or a benign thyroid nodule (not recorded which). Some clones in this sample may be carry-over from other donors' samples.

This clone was observed a handful of times. The chain carries TRBV25-1 and TRBJ2-7; 8 bases align to TRBD2. CDR3 size: 16 residues. The V gene end was trimmed by 3 bases and the J gene end by 5 bases; junction bases not matched to a gene: 12. Germline lookup yields CDR1 MGHDK and CDR2 SYGVNS. In DNA form, the CDR3 reads TGTGCCAGCAGTGACCCCGGGACTAGTCCGCCCCACGAGCAGTACTTC. It specifies CASSDPGTSPPHEQYF.

This clone occurred many times. The CDR3 loop reads CASRLGDGLGIQYF. Written as DNA, the CDR3 is TGTGCCAGCAGGCTAGGGGACGGGTTAGGGATTCAGTACTTC. The V gene is TRBV5-5, the J gene TRBJ2-4; either TRBD1 or TRBD2 may fit D (5 bases each). Trimming cost V 5 bases and J 10 bases, with 19 bases left between them. This CDR3 spans 14 amino acids. Germline loops: CDR1 SGHKS, CDR2 YYEKEE (reference sequence).